This TCR beta chain originates from a study of OX40 agonist ivuxolimab in advanced cancers. About the study: Ivuxolimab, which is an agonistic anti-OX40 (CD134) antibody, was administered to the patients. From about 23 to 85 years was the age range, with a mean of approximately 58 years, and around 83% were male.

Data came from immunoSEQ multiplex PCR; TCRdb stores just in-frame clones and leaves some out. The table includes approximately 76,000 clones, roughly 90% detected once. This CDR3 has 16 amino acids. Trimming left V 4 bases short and J 1 base short, with 14 bases between. CDR1 MGHRA and CDR2 YSYEKL come from the germline V gene. The sampling schedule covered blood at baseline, cycle 4 day 1, and cycle 7 day 1. This TCR derives from an adult with an advanced solid tumor such as melanoma, head and neck, liver or kidney cancer. Sample: CD4+ or CD8+ T cells sorted from blood, taken in a trial of the OX40 agonist ivuxolimab. The chain links TRBV4-1 to TRBJ1-5; no clear D. The CDR3 DNA reads TGCGCCAGCAGCCCTGGAACAGCTGAGAGCAATCAGCCCCAGCATTTT. This sequence encodes CASSPGTAESNQPQHF.